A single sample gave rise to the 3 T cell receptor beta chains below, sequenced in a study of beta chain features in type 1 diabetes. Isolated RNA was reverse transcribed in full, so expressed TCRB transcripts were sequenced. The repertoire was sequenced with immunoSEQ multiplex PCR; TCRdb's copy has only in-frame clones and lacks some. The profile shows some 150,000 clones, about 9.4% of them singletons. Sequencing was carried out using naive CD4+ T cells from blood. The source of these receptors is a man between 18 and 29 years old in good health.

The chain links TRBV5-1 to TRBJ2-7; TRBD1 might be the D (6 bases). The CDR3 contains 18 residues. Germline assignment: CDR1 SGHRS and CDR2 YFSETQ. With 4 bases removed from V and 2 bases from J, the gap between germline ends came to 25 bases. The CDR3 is CASSPPYSQGRIPYEQYF. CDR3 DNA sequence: TGCGCCAGCAGCCCGCCATACTCCCAGGGGCGAATTCCCTACGAGCAGTACTTC.

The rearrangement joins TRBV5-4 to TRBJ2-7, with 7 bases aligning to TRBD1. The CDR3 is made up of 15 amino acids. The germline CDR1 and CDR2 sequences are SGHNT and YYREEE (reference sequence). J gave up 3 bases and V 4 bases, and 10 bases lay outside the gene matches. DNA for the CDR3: TGTGCCAGCAGCCAGCTAAGGGGGCACCACTACGAGCAGTACTTC. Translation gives CASSQLRGHHYEQYF.

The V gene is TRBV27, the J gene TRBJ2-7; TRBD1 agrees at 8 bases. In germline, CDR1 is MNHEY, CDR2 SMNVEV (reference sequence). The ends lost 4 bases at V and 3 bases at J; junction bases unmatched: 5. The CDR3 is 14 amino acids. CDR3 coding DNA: TGTGCCAGCAGTTCACACAGGGGGGTCTACGAGCAGTACTTC. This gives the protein CASSSHRGVYEQYF.